This TCR beta chain came from a study of cytomegalovirus exposure and HLA in healthy donors. Findings and limits, study-wide: Upon later analysis, HLA-associated TCR beta chains proved more clonally expanded than other, equally common chains. Within an earlier analysis, most TCR beta V segments proved productive either about 90% or about 30% of the time. With further analysis later on, most CMV-associated TCR beta chains appeared HLA-restricted. Researchers catalogued over 150 TCR beta chains as cytomegalovirus-associated.

Looked up from germline, CDR1 is SGHNT and CDR2 is YYREEE (reference sequence). The V end was cut by 4 bases, the J end by 3 bases, with 11 bases between. The CDR3 consists of 13 residues. About this clone itself: The antigen remains unidentified.

With 60 Vbeta and 13 Jbeta primers, the PCR was carried out. TCRdb's copy holds only in-frame clones and misses some; the assay was immunoSEQ multiplex PCR. The sample holds more than 100,000 clones, roughly four fifths seen once. The specimen was PBMCs. The gene calls are TRBV5-4 and TRBJ2-7; weak D call: TRBD2 (5 bases). The sequence came from a female donor in good health and CMV-seropositive. Here the CDR3 DNA reads TGTGCCAGCAGCCCCATCGCGGGCTACGAGCAGTACTTC. Residues: CASSPIAGYEQYF.